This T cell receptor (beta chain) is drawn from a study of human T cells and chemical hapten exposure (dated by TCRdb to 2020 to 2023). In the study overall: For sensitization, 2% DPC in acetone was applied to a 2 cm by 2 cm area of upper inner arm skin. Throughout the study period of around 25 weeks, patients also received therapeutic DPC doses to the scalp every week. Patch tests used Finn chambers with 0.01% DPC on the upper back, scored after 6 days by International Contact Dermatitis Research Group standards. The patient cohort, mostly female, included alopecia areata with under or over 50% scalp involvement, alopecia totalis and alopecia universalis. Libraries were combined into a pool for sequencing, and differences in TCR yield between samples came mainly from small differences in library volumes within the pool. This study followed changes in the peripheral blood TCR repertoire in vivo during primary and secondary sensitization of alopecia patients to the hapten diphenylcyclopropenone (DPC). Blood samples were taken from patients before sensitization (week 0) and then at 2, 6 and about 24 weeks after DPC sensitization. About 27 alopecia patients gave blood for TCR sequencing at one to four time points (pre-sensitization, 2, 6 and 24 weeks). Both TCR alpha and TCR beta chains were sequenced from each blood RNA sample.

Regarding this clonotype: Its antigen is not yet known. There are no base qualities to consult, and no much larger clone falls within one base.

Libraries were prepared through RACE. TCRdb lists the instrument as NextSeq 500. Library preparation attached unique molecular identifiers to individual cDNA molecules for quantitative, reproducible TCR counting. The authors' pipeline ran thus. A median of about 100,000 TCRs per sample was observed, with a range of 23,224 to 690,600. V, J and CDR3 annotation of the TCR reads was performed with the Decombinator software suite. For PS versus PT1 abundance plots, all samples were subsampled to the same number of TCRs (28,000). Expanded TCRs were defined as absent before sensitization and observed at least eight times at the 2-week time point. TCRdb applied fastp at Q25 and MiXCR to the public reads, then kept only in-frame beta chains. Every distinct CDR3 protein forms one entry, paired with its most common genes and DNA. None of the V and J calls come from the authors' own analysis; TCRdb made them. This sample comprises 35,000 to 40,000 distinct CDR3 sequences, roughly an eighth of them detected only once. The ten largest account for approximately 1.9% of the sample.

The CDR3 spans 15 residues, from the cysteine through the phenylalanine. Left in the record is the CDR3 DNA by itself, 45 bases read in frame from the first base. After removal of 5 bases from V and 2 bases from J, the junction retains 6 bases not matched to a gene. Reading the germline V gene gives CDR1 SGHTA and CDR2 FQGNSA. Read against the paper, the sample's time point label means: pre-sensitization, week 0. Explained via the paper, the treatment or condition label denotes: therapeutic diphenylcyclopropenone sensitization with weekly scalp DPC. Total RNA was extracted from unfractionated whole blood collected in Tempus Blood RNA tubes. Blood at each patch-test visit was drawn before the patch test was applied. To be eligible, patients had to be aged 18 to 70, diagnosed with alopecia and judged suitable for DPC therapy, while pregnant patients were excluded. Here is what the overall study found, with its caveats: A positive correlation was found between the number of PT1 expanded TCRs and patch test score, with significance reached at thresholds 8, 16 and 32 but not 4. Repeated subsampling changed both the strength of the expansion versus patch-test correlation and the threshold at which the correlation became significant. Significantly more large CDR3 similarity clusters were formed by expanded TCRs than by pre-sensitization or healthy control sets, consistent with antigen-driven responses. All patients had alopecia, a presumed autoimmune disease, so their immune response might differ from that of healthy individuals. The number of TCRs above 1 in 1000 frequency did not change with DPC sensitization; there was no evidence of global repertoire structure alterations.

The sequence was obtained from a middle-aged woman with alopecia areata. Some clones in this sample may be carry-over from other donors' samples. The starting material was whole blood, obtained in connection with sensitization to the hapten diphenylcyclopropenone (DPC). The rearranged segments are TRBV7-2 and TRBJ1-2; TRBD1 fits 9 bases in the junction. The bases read TGTGCCAGCAGCCAAGGACAGGGGAGAAACTATGGCTACACCTTC. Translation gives CASSQGQGRNYGYTF. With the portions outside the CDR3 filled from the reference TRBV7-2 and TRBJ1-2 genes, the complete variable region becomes GAGVSQSPSNKVTEKGKDVELRCDPISGHTALYWYRQSLGQGLEFLIYFQGNSAPDKSGLPSDRFSAERTGGSVSTLTIQRTQQEDSAVYLCASSQGQGRNYGYTFGSGTRLTVV.